The clone carrying this T cell receptor beta chain was observed many times. As yet, its antigen is unknown. V was clipped by 1 base and J by 6 bases; unmatched bases: 2. The CDR3 runs to 13 residues. TCRdb reprocessed the 5' RACE reads with MiXCR, giving one entry per CDR3 protein. The data contain about 240,000 distinct CDR3 sequences, over 8.5% of them singletons. This specimen belongs to a study of T-cell memory formation after mild COVID-19. Study outcomes and limitations: CD4+ contracting clones were mainly CM and EM; CD8+ ones, EMRA.

J is TRBJ2-7 and V is TRBV12-3 or TRBV12-4; 8 nucleotides align to TRBD1. Sequenced input: PBMCs or a T cell subset sorted from them (not recorded which). The receptor's source is a man between 18 and 29 years old who had mild COVID-19 (a few samples of this study predate the infection). Cell type and time point are not known. The CDR3 loop reads CASSLGTGSEQYF. CDR3 DNA: TGTGCCAGCAGTTTAGGGACAGGGTCCGAGCAGTACTTC.